These 4 T cell receptor beta chains share one sample of origin, sequenced in a study of PD-L1 blockade in urothelial cancer. Only in-frame clones appear in the TCRdb table, and some are missing; sequencing was by immunoSEQ multiplex PCR. The sample comprises 70,000 or so clones, 84% of which are singletons, and less than 5.5% rests with the top ten. The sequences come from PBMCs, collected around atezolizumab (anti-PD-L1) treatment. These receptors were collected from a man in his sixties or seventies with urothelial cancer.

For the CDR3, the DNA is TGTGCCTGGAGTGTTAAATTCTTCCGGTTTACCGGGGAGCTGTTTTTT. It specifies CAWSVKFFRFTGELFF. The V gene is TRBV30, the J gene TRBJ2-2; no reliable D call. The germline V gene encodes CDR1 GTSNPN and CDR2 SVGIG (reference sequence). The CDR3 extends over 16 amino acids. Trimming stripped 0 bases from V and 5 bases from J, with 16 bases between.

This chain links TRBV7-9 with TRBJ2-1, with D possibly TRBD2 on 6 matching bases. V shed 6 bases and J shed 3 bases, with 15 bases lying between them. The CDR3 is 15 residues long. Germline V CDR1 and CDR2: SEHNR, FQNEAQ (reference sequence). Written as DNA, the CDR3 is TGTGCCAGCAGTTTTGGGACTGGAATCTACAATGAGCAGTTCTTC. Translated: CASSFGTGIYNEQFF. The whole variable domain, filled in from reference TRBV7-9 and TRBJ2-1, reads DTGVSQNPRHKITKRGQNVTFRCDPISEHNRLYWYRQTLGQGPEFLTYFQNEAQLEKSRLLSDRFSAERPKGSFSTLEIQRTEQGDSAMYLCASSFGTGIYNEQFFGPGTRLTVL.

The chain uses TRBV2 and TRBJ2-7; TRBD1 is a possible D gene (6 bases). The V end lost 3 bases, the J end lost 0 bases, and 12 bases lay between the germline ends. The germline CDR1 and CDR2 sequences are SNHLY and FYNNEI. This CDR3 region has 15 residues. CDR3: CASSDYRALSYEQYF. CDR3 DNA sequence: TGTGCCAGCAGTGACTACAGGGCCCTCTCCTACGAGCAGTACTTC.

The gene calls are TRBV15 and TRBJ2-7; D may be TRBD2 (7 bases). The CDR3 contains 16 residues. The V gene's germline CDR1 is LNHNV and CDR2 YYDKDF (reference sequence). The germline V and J ends were trimmed by 1 base and 2 bases, with 15 bases remaining between them. This CDR3 is CATSRGGGGLPYEQYF. For the CDR3, the DNA is TGTGCCACCAGCAGAGGGGGGGGCGGGCTCCCCTACGAGCAGTACTTC.